A single T cell receptor (beta chain) is shown here with its context. Its target is unknown. This entry comes from a study of chemoradiotherapy in HPV16-positive cancers. Study summary: Two HPV16-positive patients' cells yielded candidate HPV-specific clones and common motifs.

The CDR3 totals 15 residues. V gave up 1 base and J gave up 0 bases, with 7 bases separating them. From germline, CDR1 is SGHTA and CDR2 FQGNSA. Repertoires were generated with immunoSEQ multiplex PCR, while TCRdb's copy carries only in-frame clones and drops some. Among 15,000 to 20,000 clones listed, nearly 70% were seen once. General observations from the study: HPV-specific T cells were functionally defined from only a couple of HPV16-positive patients. During treatment, candidate HPV-specific clones and E7-related motifs expanded in tumor.

The clonotype was recovered from a human donor with HPV-associated anogenital cancer. The chain combines TRBV7-2 with TRBJ2-1; D remains ambiguous. The sequencing here drew on tumor tissue, taken from a patient who underwent chemoradiotherapy. DNA of the CDR3: TGTGCCAGCAGCTTAGATCGGAGCTCCTACAATGAGCAGTTCTTC. Translating gives CASSLDRSSYNEQFF.